The clone carrying this TCR beta chain was counted only a few times. Its antigen is as yet unknown. The data stem from a study of T-cell memory formation after mild COVID-19. With constant-segment primers, 5'RACE yielded cDNA libraries of TCR alpha and TCR beta that carried sample barcodes and UMIs. MiXCR was run by TCRdb on the 5' RACE reads, yielding one entry per CDR3 protein. Of hundreds of thousands of distinct CDR3 sequences in the sample, about 22% were seen once. The CDR3 has 14 amino acids. Germline CDR1 MGHDK, CDR2 SYGVNS. The V end lost 5 bases, the J end lost 3 bases, and 10 bases lay between the germline ends. Study-level points and caveats: For second-wave clones that peaked at day 37, SARS-CoV-2 specificity went unverified. The CD4+ clones that contracted clustered mainly within CM and EM, and the CD8+ clones concentrated in EMRA. Contracting clones from day 15 to 85 had balanced CD4/CD8; later expanders favoured CD4+.

This sequence originates from an adult woman who had mild COVID-19 (a few samples of this study predate the infection). Cell type and time point are not known. The sequenced sample consisted of PBMCs or a T cell subset sorted from them (not recorded which). The gene calls are TRBV25-1 and TRBJ2-2, with a possible D match to TRBD2 (5 bases). In DNA form, the CDR3 reads TGTGCCAGCAGTCTAAGGACTTACACCGGGGAGCTGTTTTTT. Its protein product is CASSLRTYTGELFF.